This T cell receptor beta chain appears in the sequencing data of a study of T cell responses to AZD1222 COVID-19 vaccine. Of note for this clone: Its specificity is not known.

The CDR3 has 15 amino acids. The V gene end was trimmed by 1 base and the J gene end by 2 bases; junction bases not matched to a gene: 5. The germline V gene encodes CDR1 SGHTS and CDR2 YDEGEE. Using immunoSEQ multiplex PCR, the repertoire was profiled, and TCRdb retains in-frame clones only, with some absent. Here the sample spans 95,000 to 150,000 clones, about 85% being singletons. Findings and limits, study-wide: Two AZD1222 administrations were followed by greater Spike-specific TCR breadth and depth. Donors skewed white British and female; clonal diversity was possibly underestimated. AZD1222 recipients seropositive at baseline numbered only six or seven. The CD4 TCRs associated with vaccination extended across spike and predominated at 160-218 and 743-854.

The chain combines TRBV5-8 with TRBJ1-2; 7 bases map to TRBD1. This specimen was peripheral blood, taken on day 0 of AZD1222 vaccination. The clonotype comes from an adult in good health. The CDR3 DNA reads TGTGCCAGCAGCTTGCAGGGGGGTATGAACTATGGCTACACCTTC. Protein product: CASSLQGGMNYGYTF.